These 16 T cell receptor beta chains were all obtained from the same sample, sequenced in a study of T cells in localized non-small cell lung cancer. TCRdb keeps only in-frame clones here, not all; method: immunoSEQ multiplex PCR. The sample includes about 3,300 clones, around 37% of them seen just once. The material was lung tumor tissue, obtained before any cancer treatment. The receptors come from a female donor over 55 with stage I lung adenocarcinoma.

By sample fraction, this clone is medium-sized. The chain is built from TRBV11-3 and TRBJ2-7; 10 bases fit TRBD2. Per the germline V gene, CDR1 is SGHNT and CDR2 is YENEEA. This CDR3 region has 14 residues. V was clipped by 6 bases and J by 5 bases; unmatched bases: 7. The CDR3 loop is CASSPLAGFDEQYF. Here the CDR3 DNA reads TGTGCCAGCAGTCCACTAGCGGGGTTTGACGAGCAGTACTTC.

This clone was seen more than once but under ten times. The CDR3: CASSLRGRIYNEQFF. CDR3 DNA sequence: TGTGCCAGCAGTTTGAGGGGGCGGATCTACAATGAGCAGTTCTTC. V is TRBV28 and J is TRBJ2-1, with 7 bases identical to TRBD1. CDR1 and CDR2 (germline): MDHEN, SYDVKM. J lost 3 bases, V lost 3 bases, and 5 bases had no gene match. The CDR3 has 15 residues.

The chain has TRBV18 and TRBJ2-7; 7 bases agree with TRBD1. CDR3 length: 14 residues. Germline V gene data show CDR1 as KGHSH and CDR2 as LQKENI. The J segment lost 2 bases and the V segment lost 4 bases, leaving 5 bases of the junction unmatched. The CDR3, as DNA: TGTGCCAGCTCACTAACAGGGGACCCCTACGAGCAGTACTTC. Protein product: CASSLTGDPYEQYF. Variable domain in full (rest from reference TRBV18 and TRBJ2-7): NAGVMQNPRHLVRRRGQEARLRCSPMKGHSHVYWYRQLPEEGLKFMVYLQKENIIDESGMPKERFSAEFPKEGPSILRIQQVVRGDSAAYFCASSLTGDPYEQYFGPGTRLTVT.

The chain employs TRBV11-3 and TRBJ1-1, with TRBD1 matching 7 bases. The CDR3 is made up of 14 amino acids. V lost 1 base to trimming and J lost 4 bases; unmatched junction nucleotides: 3. The V gene's germline CDR1 is SGHNT and CDR2 YENEEA. The CDR3, as DNA: TGTGCCAGCAGCTTAGGACAGGGCGGCACTGAAGCTTTCTTT. It codes for CASSLGQGGTEAFF.

This clone was observed a handful of times. V gene TRBV6-1 combines with J gene TRBJ2-2, with 7 bases fitting TRBD2. CDR1 is MNHNS and CDR2 is SASEGT in the germline V gene. The CDR3 covers 16 residues. Unmatched junction bases numbered 1, after V lost 0 bases and J lost 0 bases. CDR3 amino acids: CASSEAAGANTGELFF. In DNA form, the CDR3 reads TGTGCCAGCAGTGAAGCCGCGGGGGCGAACACCGGGGAGCTGTTTTTT.

The V call is TRBV6-4, the J call TRBJ1-5; 8 nucleotides match TRBD1. This CDR3 is 15 amino acids long. The V gene end was trimmed by 2 bases and the J gene end by 6 bases; junction bases not matched to a gene: 6. The germline V gene encodes CDR1 MRHNA and CDR2 SNTAGT. CDR3: CASSDPRGQGQPQHF. CDR3 in DNA: TGTGCCAGCAGTGACCCCAGGGGGCAAGGTCAGCCCCAGCATTTT.

V is TRBV6-8 and J is TRBJ2-3, with 7 bases fitting TRBD1. With 7 bases clipped from V and 4 bases from J, the junction kept 14 bases outside the gene matches. CDR1 is MNHGY and CDR2 is SAAAGT in the germline V gene. This CDR3 spans 16 amino acids. CDR3 loop: CASTLPPGQSPDTQYF. The CDR3 DNA reads as TGTGCCAGCACCTTACCACCGGGACAGAGCCCAGATACGCAGTATTTT.

The V call is TRBV19, the J call TRBJ2-7; 11 nucleotides agree with TRBD1. With 4 bases clipped from V and 4 bases from J, the junction kept 6 bases outside the gene matches. The CDR3 contains 15 residues. CDR1 is LNHDA, CDR2 SQIVND, per germline (reference sequence). The DNA for the CDR3 is TGTGCCAGTAGTACCACCGGGACAGGGGGATACGAGCAGTACTTC. Amino acids: CASSTTGTGGYEQYF.

This clone has a single count. The chain combines TRBV4-1 with TRBJ1-1, with D possibly TRBD1 on 6 matching bases. V lost 1 base to trimming and J lost 10 bases, with 10 bases between them. Germline CDR1 reads MGHRA; CDR2 reads YSYEKL. The CDR3 has 12 residues. The CDR3 nucleotides are TGCGCCAGCAGCCAAGGGGCAGGGGCAGCTTTCTTT. Translating it yields CASSQGAGAAFF.

This clone turned up a few times. This chain connects TRBV28 to TRBJ2-7; a weak D match, TRBD1 (6 bases). With 6 bases removed from V and 0 bases from J, the gap between germline ends came to 15 bases. CDR3 length equals 15 residues. CDR1 is MDHEN and CDR2 is SYDVKM in the germline V gene. CDR3 coding DNA: TGTGCCAGCAGATGGGGGCGGGCCAGCTCCTACGAGCAGTACTTC. This encodes CASRWGRASSYEQYF.

This chain links TRBV7-2 with TRBJ1-1; TRBD1 is a possible D gene (6 bases). This CDR3 has 13 residues. CDR1 and CDR2 from the germline V gene are SGHTA and FQGNSA. Trimming took 6 bases from V and 3 from J, leaving 11 bases between them. The CDR3 region is CASRTGSDTEAFF. CDR3 bases: TGTGCCAGCAGAACAGGGTCGGACACTGAAGCTTTCTTT.

The chain combines TRBV28 with TRBJ1-5; TRBD1 matches at 8 bases. Germline V gives CDR1 MDHEN, CDR2 SYDVKM. This CDR3 has 13 residues. With 11 bases clipped from V and 7 bases from J, the junction kept 10 bases outside the gene matches. CDR3 amino acids: CAVDRGGEQPQHF. CDR3 sequence (DNA): TGTGCCGTCGACAGGGGAGGAGAACAGCCCCAGCATTTT.

This clone was seen a handful of times. V is TRBV11-3 and J is TRBJ1-1, with D perhaps TRBD1 (5 bases). CDR1 and CDR2 (germline): SGHNT, YENEEA. The V end lost 1 base, the J end lost 12 bases, and 18 bases lay between the germline ends. The CDR3 loop spans 14 amino acids. In DNA, the CDR3 is TGTGCCAGCAGCTTAGTAGGGACGGCCGAAGCGACTTTCTTT. This sequence encodes CASSLVGTAEATFF.

This clone was seen only a few times. This chain uses TRBV9 with TRBJ2-3; a possible D gene is TRBD2 (8 bases). Trimming shortened V by 9 bases and J by 2 bases, and 16 bases separated the two germline ends. The CDR3 consists of 14 residues. Germline values: CDR1 SGDLS, CDR2 YYNGEE. The CDR3 nucleotides read TGTGCCACTCGGGAGGGGGCCTTCACAGATACGCAGTATTTT. Its translation is CATREGAFTDTQYF.

This clone is labeled large. The chain combines TRBV6-8 with TRBJ2-1, with D perhaps TRBD2 (6 bases). There are 16 residues in the CDR3. The V gene lost 0 bases and the J gene lost 4 bases, with 13 bases spanning the gap. Germline loops: CDR1 MNHGY, CDR2 SAAAGT. This CDR3 reads CASSYSSGELYNEQFF. CDR3 nucleotide sequence: TGTGCCAGCAGTTACTCCTCGGGAGAGCTTTACAATGAGCAGTTCTTC.

This clone turned up a few times. The V call is TRBV6-8, the J call TRBJ2-1; TRBD2 agrees at 14 bases. V shed 2 bases and J 7 bases; nucleotides not matched to a gene: 7. The CDR3 sequence is 17 residues long. Germline CDR1 is MNHGY and CDR2 is SAAAGT. This CDR3 is CASSYHGGTSGSNEQFF. CDR3 DNA sequence: TGTGCCAGCAGTTACCACGGAGGGACTAGCGGGAGTAATGAGCAGTTCTTC.